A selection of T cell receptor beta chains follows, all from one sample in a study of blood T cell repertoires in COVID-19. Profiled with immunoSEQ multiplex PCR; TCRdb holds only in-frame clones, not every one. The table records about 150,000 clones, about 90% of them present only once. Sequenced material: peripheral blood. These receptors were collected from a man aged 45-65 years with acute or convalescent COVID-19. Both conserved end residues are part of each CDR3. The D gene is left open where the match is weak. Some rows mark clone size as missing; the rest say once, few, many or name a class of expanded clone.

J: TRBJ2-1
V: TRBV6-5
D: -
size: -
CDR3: CASQEGGEIHNEQFF
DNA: TGTGCCAGTCAGGAGGGCGGGGAGATCCACAATGAGCAGTTCTTC

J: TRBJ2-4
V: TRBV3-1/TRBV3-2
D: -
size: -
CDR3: CASSQAGFKNIQYF
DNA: TGTGCCAGCAGCCAAGCGGGTTTCAAAAACATTCAGTACTTC

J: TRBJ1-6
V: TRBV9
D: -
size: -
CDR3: CASSAGGVGNSPLHF
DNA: TGTGCCAGCAGCGCTGGAGGAGTAGGGAATTCACCCCTCCACTTT

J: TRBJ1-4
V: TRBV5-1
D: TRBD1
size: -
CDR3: CASSLAGGAQNNEKLFF
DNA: TGCGCCAGCAGCTTGGCAGGGGGCGCTCAAAATAATGAAAAACTGTTTTTT

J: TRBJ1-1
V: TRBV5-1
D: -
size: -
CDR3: CASSEAGTMNTEAFF
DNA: TGCGCCAGCAGCGAGGCCGGGACTATGAACACTGAAGCTTTCTTT

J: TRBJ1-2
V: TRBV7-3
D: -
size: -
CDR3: CASSFGEGMGYTF
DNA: TGTGCCAGCAGCTTCGGGGAGGGTATGGGCTACACCTTC

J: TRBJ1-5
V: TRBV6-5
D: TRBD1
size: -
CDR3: CASTGQGNQPQHF
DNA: TGTGCCAGCACGGGACAGGGCAATCAGCCCCAGCATTTT

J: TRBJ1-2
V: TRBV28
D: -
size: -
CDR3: CASSQGGSNYGYTF
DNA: TGTGCCAGCTCACAAGGGGGTTCCAACTATGGCTACACCTTC

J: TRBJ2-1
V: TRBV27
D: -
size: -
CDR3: CASSTQTVNEQFF
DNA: TGTGCCAGCAGTACCCAGACTGTCAATGAGCAGTTCTTC

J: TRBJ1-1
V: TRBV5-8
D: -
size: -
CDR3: CASSFDRYTEAFF
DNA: TGTGCCAGCAGCTTCGATAGATACACTGAAGCTTTCTTT

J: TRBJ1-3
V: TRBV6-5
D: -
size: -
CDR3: CASSYGPGYSGNTIYF
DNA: TGTGCCAGCAGTTATGGGCCAGGATACTCTGGAAACACCATATATTTT

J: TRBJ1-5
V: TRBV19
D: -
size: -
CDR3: CASTLYGEGTVRNQPQHF
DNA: TGTGCCAGTACCCTCTATGGGGAGGGGACCGTCAGGAATCAGCCCCAGCATTTT

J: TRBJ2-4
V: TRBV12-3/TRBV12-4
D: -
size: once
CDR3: CASTSGRGIQYF
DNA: TGTGCCAGCACCTCGGGGAGAGGAATTCAGTACTTC

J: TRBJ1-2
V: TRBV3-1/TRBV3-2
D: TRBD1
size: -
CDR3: CASSFRQGEVGYTF
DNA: TGTGCCAGCAGCTTTCGACAGGGGGAGGTTGGCTACACCTTC

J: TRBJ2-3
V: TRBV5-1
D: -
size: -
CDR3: CASRLAPGRNTQYF
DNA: TGCGCCAGCAGGCTAGCTCCCGGACGAAATACGCAGTATTTT

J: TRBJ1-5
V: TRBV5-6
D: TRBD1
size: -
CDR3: CASSFWQGDRGNQPQHF
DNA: TGTGCCAGCAGCTTCTGGCAGGGGGACAGGGGCAATCAGCCCCAGCATTTT

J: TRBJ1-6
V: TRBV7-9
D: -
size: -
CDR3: CASSLQNNSPLHF
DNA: TGTGCCAGCAGCTTACAGAATAATTCACCCCTCCACTTT

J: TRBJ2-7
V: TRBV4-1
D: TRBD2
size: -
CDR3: CASSQDPGGNSYEQYF
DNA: TGCGCCAGCAGCCAAGATCCGGGAGGGAATTCCTACGAGCAGTACTTC

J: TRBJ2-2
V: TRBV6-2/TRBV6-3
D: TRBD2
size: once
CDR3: CASSHRLAGYTGELFF
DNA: TGTGCCAGCAGTCACCGACTAGCGGGGTACACCGGGGAGCTGTTTTTT

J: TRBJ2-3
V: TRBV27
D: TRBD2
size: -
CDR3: CASSPLGGGPTDTQYF
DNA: TGTGCCAGCAGTCCACTGGGGGGAGGGCCGACAGATACGCAGTATTTT

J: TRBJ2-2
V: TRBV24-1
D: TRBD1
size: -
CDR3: CATSDPDRGATGELFF
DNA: TGTGCCACCAGTGATCCAGACAGGGGGGCGACCGGGGAGCTGTTTTTT

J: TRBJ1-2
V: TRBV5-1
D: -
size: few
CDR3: CASSLAGGNGYTF
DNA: TGCGCCAGCAGCTTGGCTGGCGGAAATGGGTACACCTTC

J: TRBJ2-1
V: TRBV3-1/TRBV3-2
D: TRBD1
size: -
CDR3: CASSQGDRDIFHEQFF
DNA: TGTGCCAGCAGCCAGGGGGACAGGGACATATTCCATGAGCAGTTCTTC

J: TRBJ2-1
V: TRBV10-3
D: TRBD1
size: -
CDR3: CAIWDRGDEQFF
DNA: TGTGCCATCTGGGACAGGGGCGATGAGCAGTTCTTC

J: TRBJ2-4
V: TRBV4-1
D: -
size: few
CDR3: CASSHRAGLAKNIQYF
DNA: TGCGCCAGCAGCCACAGGGCAGGCCTAGCCAAAAACATTCAGTACTTC

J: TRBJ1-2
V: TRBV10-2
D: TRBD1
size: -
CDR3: CASKGERGLNGYTF
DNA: TGCGCCAGCAAAGGAGAAAGGGGGCTTAATGGCTACACCTTC

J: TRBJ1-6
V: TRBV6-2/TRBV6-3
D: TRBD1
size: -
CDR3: CASSYTGDRNSPLHF
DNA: TGTGCCAGCAGTTACACAGGGGATAGGAATTCACCCCTCCACTTT

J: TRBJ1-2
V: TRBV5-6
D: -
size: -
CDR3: CASSWAGAGIGADGYTF
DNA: TGTGCCAGCAGCTGGGCGGGGGCGGGGATCGGGGCGGATGGCTACACCTTC

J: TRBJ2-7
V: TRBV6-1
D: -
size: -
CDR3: CASSEEGAGYSYEQYF
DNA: TGTGCCAGCAGTGAGGAGGGTGCAGGGTATTCCTACGAGCAGTACTTC

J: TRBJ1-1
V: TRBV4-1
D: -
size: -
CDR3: CASSQDHRGNTEAFF
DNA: TGCGCCAGCAGCCAAGATCATCGGGGGAACACTGAAGCTTTCTTT

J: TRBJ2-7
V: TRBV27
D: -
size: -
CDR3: CASSLSATYEQYF
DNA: TGTGCCAGCAGTTTAAGTGCGACCTACGAGCAGTACTTC

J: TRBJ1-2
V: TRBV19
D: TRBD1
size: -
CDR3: CASSRGGTGGYGYTF
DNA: TGTGCCAGTAGCCGCGGGGGGACAGGGGGCTATGGCTACACCTTC